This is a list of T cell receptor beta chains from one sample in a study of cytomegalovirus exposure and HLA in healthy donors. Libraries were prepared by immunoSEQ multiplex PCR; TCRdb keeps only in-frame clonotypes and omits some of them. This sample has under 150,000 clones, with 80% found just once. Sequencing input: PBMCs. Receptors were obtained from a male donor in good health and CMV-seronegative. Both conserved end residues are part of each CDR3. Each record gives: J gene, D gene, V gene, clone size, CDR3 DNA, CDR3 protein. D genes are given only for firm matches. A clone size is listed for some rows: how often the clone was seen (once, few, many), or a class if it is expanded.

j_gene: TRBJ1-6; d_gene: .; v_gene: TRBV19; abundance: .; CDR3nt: TGTGCCAGTAGTATAGAGAGGAGTTCATCCGCACCCCTCCACTTT; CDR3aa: CASSIERSSSAPLHF
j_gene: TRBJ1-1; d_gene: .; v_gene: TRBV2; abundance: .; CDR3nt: TGTGCCATTACCCGGTGGGGGGATGAAGCTTTCTTT; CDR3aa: CAITRWGDEAFF
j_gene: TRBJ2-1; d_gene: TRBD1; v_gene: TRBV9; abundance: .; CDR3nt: TGTGCCAGCGAGGGACAGAGTATGTTCTTC; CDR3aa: CASEGQSMFF
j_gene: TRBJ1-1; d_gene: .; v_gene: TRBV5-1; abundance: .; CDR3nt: TGCGCCAGCAGCTTAGGGGTCGGGGGCGGGGGCAACACTGAAGCTTTCTTT; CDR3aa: CASSLGVGGGGNTEAFF
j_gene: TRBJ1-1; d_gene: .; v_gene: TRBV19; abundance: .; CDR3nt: TGTGCCAGTAGTATACAACGGACAGCAATGAACACTGAAGCTTTCTTT; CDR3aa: CASSIQRTAMNTEAFF
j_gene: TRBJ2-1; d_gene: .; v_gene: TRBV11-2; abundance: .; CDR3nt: TGTGCCAGCAGCTCGATCCGGGGGGCCCACAATGAGCAGTTCTTC; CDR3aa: CASSSIRGAHNEQFF
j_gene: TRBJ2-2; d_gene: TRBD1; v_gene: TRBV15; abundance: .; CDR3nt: TGTGCCACCAGCACAGGGACAGAAGGGACCGGGGAGCTGTTTTTT; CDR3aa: CATSTGTEGTGELFF
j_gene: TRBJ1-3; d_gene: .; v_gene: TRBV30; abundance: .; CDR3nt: TGTGCCTTAACAGGAGAATCTGGAAACACCATATATTTT; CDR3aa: CALTGESGNTIYF
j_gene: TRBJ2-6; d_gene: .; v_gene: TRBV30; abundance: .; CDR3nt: TGTGCCTGGAGTGCAGGGATCACTGGGGCCAACGTCCTGACTTTC; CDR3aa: CAWSAGITGANVLTF
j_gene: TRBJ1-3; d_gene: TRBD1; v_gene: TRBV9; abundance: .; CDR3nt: TGTGCCAGCAGCGTAACAGGGGTTGGAAACACCATATATTTT; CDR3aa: CASSVTGVGNTIYF
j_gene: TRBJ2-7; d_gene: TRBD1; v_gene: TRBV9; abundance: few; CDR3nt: TGTGCCAGCAGCGTTGGGACAGTACACGAGCAGTACTTC; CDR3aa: CASSVGTVHEQYF
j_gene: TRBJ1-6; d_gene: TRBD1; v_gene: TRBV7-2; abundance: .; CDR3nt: TGTGCCAGCAGCTTAGTCCTCCCTGGACAGGGTGGTTCACCCCTCCACTTT; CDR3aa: CASSLVLPGQGGSPLHF
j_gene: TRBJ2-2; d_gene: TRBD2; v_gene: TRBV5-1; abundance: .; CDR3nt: TGCGCCAGTGGACTAGAAAACACCGGGGAGCTGTTTTTT; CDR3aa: CASGLENTGELFF
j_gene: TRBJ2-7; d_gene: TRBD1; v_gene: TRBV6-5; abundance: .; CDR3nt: TGTGCCAGCAGTGAACCGGGACAGGCATACGAGCAGTACTTC; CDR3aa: CASSEPGQAYEQYF
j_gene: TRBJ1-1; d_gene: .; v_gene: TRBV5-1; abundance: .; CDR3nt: TGCGCCAGCAGCTTGGTGCTTGGTAGAATCAACACTGAAGCTTTCTTT; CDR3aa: CASSLVLGRINTEAFF
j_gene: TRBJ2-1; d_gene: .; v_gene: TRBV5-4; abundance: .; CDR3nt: TGTGCCAGCAGCCCGTGGACAGCAAACAATGAGCAGTTCTTC; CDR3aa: CASSPWTANNEQFF
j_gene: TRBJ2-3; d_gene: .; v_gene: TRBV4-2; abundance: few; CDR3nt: TGTGCCAGCAGCCAAGAAGACAGGAGCACAGATACGCAGTATTTT; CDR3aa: CASSQEDRSTDTQYF
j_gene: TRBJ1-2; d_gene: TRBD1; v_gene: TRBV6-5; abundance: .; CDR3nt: TGTGCCAGCAGAGACAGGGGTGGGGGCTACACCTTC; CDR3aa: CASRDRGGGYTF
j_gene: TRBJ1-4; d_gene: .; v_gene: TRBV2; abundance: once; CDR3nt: TGTGCCAGCAGTGGCCCATCCCCACGGACTAATGAAAAACTGTTTTTT; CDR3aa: CASSGPSPRTNEKLFF
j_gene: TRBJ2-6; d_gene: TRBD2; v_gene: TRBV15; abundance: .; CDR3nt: TGTGCCACCAGCAGAGGTGGGGGGGGCTCTGGGGCCAACGTCCTGACTTTC; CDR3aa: CATSRGGGGSGANVLTF
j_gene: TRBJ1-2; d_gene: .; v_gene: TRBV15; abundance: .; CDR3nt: TGTGCCACCAGCAGAGATGTGGGAGCTAACTATGGCTACACCTTC; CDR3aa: CATSRDVGANYGYTF
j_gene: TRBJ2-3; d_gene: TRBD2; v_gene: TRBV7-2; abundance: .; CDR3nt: TGTGCCAGCAGCTTAGTAGGCTTGGCTAGCGGGTACACAGATACGCAGTATTTT; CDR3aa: CASSLVGLASGYTDTQYF
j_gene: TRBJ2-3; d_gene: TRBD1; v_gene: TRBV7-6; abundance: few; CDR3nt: TGTGCCAGCAGCTTAGGATACAGGGGGCCCACAGATACGCAGTATTTT; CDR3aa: CASSLGYRGPTDTQYF
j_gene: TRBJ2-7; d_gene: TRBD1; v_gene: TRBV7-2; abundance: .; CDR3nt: TGTGCCAGCAGCTTAGCGGGACAGAACTACGAGCAGTACTTC; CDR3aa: CASSLAGQNYEQYF
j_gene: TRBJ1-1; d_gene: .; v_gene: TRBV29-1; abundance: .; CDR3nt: TGCAGCGTTGAAGGGGCTGGGGAGCCCGCCGAAGCTTTCTTT; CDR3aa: CSVEGAGEPAEAFF
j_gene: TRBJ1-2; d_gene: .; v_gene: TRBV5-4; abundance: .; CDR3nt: TGTGCCAGCAGCCTATGGACAGCCTCAGGCTACACCTTC; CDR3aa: CASSLWTASGYTF
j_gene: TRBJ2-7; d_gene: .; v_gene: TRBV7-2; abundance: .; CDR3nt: TGTGCCAGCAGTCCGAGCATGCTAGCCACTTACGAGCAGTACTTC; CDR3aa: CASSPSMLATYEQYF
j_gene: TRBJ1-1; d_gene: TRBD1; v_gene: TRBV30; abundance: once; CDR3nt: TGTGCCTTATACAGGGGGTCGGGCGCTGAAGCTTTCTTT; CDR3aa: CALYRGSGAEAFF
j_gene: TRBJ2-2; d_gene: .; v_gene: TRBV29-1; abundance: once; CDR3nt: TGCAGCGTTTTATCGTACACCGGGGAGCTGTTTTTT; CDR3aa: CSVLSYTGELFF
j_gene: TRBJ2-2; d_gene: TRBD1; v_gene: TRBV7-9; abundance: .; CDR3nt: TGTGCCAGCAGCTCCCCCGGGACAGGGTCCCCCGGGGAGCTGTTTTTT; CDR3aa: CASSSPGTGSPGELFF